This T cell receptor (beta chain) was captured in a study of cytomegalovirus exposure and HLA in healthy donors. Study-level points and caveats: The classifier reportedly diagnosed cytomegalovirus status with high sensitivity and specificity.

Germline values: CDR1 SEHNR, CDR2 FQNEAQ (reference sequence). This CDR3 has 16 residues. J lost 0 bases, V lost 5 bases, and 9 bases had no gene match. Researchers ran the PCR with 60 Vbeta and 13 Jbeta primers. Some clones are missing from TCRdb's copy, which holds only in-frame ones; the method was immunoSEQ multiplex PCR. The sample includes 95,000 to 150,000 clones, under 80% seen only once; the top ten take about 32%. About this clone: Its antigen is not identified.

This TCR derives from a man aged 55 to 70 in good health and CMV-seropositive. The chain joins TRBV7-9 to TRBJ2-7, with 8 bases that match TRBD2. The sample was PBMCs. The CDR3 DNA reads TGTGCCAGCAGCCCCTGGAAAAGCGGGAGCTCCTACGAGCAGTACTTC. Translation: CASSPWKSGSSYEQYF.